One sample yielded the 11 T cell receptor beta chains listed below, sequenced in a study of cytomegalovirus exposure and HLA in healthy donors (dated by TCRdb to about 2017). The protocol used for the library was the immunoSEQ multiplex PCR assay. What TCRdb holds here is the immuneACCESS table cut down to in-frame rearrangements. Part of the clones is not present; checked against another copy, under half of the missing clones reflect an unresolved V gene, and the others are unexplained. The sample table shows hundreds of thousands of clones, and roughly 90% are seen once. 0.83% of the sample is taken by the ten largest. Input material: PBMCs. The receptors originated from a woman aged 18-30 years in good health and CMV-seronegative.

This clone was recorded once. This chain connects TRBV11-2 to TRBJ2-3; TRBD2 matches at 10 bases. This CDR3 spans 15 amino acids. V shed 6 bases and J 2 bases; nucleotides not matched to a gene: 5. The V gene's germline CDR1 is SGHAT and CDR2 FQNNGV. The CDR3 DNA reads TGTGCCAGCAGGATAACTAGCGGGGCCACAGATACGCAGTATTTT. Its protein is CASRITSGATDTQYF.

The CDR3 nucleotides are TGTGCCAGCAGTGGCCTTACTAGCGTTCCGCACTACGAGCAGTACTTC. Its translation is CASSGLTSVPHYEQYF. This sequence joins TRBV2 and TRBJ2-7; the match to TRBD2 covers 7 bases. The germline gives CDR1 SNHLY, CDR2 FYNNEI. The CDR3 is made up of 16 amino acids. V lost 4 bases, J lost 3 bases, and 12 bases stayed unmatched.

Notes on this clone: Additional DNA sequences in this sample encode the identical CDR3. The V and J genes are TRBV18 and TRBJ1-2; D uncertain. The CDR3 contains 12 residues. Looked up from germline, CDR1 is KGHSH and CDR2 is LQKENI. The V and J ends lost 3 bases and 5 bases respectively, with 7 bases between them. Here the CDR3 DNA reads TGTGCCAGCTCACCTCGGGGTTATGGCTACACCTTC. Its translation: CASSPRGYGYTF.

The J gene is TRBJ2-7, the V gene TRBV6-5; perhaps TRBD1 as D (5 bases). Looked up from germline, CDR1 is MNHEY and CDR2 is SVGAGI. The CDR3 consists of 14 residues. V was trimmed by 0 bases and J by 5 bases, leaving 11 bases between them. The CDR3 loop reads CASSYSGPRDEQYF. CDR3 coding DNA: TGTGCCAGCAGTTACTCGGGGCCCAGGGACGAGCAGTACTTC.

J is TRBJ2-1 and V is TRBV27; D possibly corresponds to TRBD2 (5 bases). Deletions cut 3 bases from V and 5 bases from J, with 11 bases between. The CDR3 spans 14 residues. Germline V gene sequence: CDR1 MNHEY, CDR2 SMNVEV (reference sequence). The CDR3 here is CASSFVLADNEQFF. The CDR3 nucleotides are TGTGCCAGCAGTTTTGTGCTAGCTGACAATGAGCAGTTCTTC.

With regard to this clone: The junction differs from germline at one of its ends, possibly a read error. The chain joins TRBV18 to TRBJ2-5; possibly TRBD2 for D (6 bases). The length of the CDR3 is 15 residues. Germline V gene sequence: CDR1 KGHSH, CDR2 LQKENI. The DNA for the CDR3 is TGTGCCAGCTCGCCACCCCGGGGACTTCAAGAGACCCAGTACTTC. Protein sequence: CASSPPRGLQETQYF.

This clone has more than one count but fewer than ten. The V gene is TRBV6-1, the J gene TRBJ2-7; tentative D call: TRBD2 (6 bases). CDR1 MNHNS and CDR2 SASEGT come from the germline V gene. This CDR3 has 14 amino acids. Trimming stripped 3 bases from V and 2 bases from J, with 11 bases between. The CDR3 nucleotides are TGTGCCAGCAGTGAGCGGGACCCACCCTACGAGCAGTACTTC. Translating it yields CASSERDPPYEQYF.

The CDR3 sequence is CASSPGGGETQYF. CDR3 nucleotide sequence: TGCGCCAGCAGCCCCGGGGGAGGGGAGACCCAGTACTTC. The rearrangement joins TRBV5-1 to TRBJ2-5; TRBD2 matches 7 bases. There are 13 residues in the CDR3. Germline CDR1 and CDR2: SGHRS and YFSETQ. V dropped 4 bases and J dropped 5; count of bases not matched to a gene: 5.

The chain employs TRBV5-1 and TRBJ2-3; 8 bases line up with TRBD1. The CDR3 totals 16 residues. Germline CDR1 SGHRS, CDR2 YFSETQ. V was pared by 3 bases and J by 3 bases, with 9 bases of the junction left unmatched. The CDR3 nucleotides are TGCGCCAGCAGCTCGCCGACAGGGGATGGGACAGATACGCAGTATTTT. Translation: CASSSPTGDGTDTQYF.

The chain joins TRBV6-4 to TRBJ1-2, with D unresolved. Germline loops: CDR1 MRHNA, CDR2 SNTAGT. The V gene lost 3 bases and the J gene lost 3 bases, with 5 bases spanning the gap. The CDR3 spans 12 residues. The CDR3, as DNA: TGTGCCAGCAGTGAAATCGACTATGGCTACACCTTC. It codes for CASSEIDYGYTF.

The rearrangement uses TRBV27 and TRBJ1-5; 7 bases are shared with TRBD1. CDR1 is MNHEY, CDR2 SMNVEV, per germline (reference sequence). This CDR3 is built from 16 residues. V lost 3 bases to trimming and J lost 6 bases; unmatched junction nucleotides: 11. The CDR3 region has the DNA TGTGCCAGCAGTTTGCTGGGACAGTTCTCCGGTCAGCCCCAGCATTTT. This sequence encodes CASSLLGQFSGQPQHF.